These T cell receptor beta chains were read from a single sample in a study of early T cells in non-severe SARS-CoV-2 infection. TCRdb used MiXCR to reprocess the 5' RACE reads, holding one entry per CDR3 protein. The repertoire has roughly 75,000 distinct CDR3 sequences, approximately 12% of them found once; the top ten carry about 3%. Sequences were obtained from whole blood. All receptors derive from an adult who was a healthcare worker with PCR-confirmed SARS-CoV-2 infection or an uninfected control (not recorded which). The CDR3 runs from the conserved cysteine through the conserved F or W. D genes are given only for firm matches. The size of a clone is reported for some rows only, either as once, few or many, or as a class for expanded clones.

D gene,clone size,J gene,V gene,CDR3 protein,CDR3 DNA
-,many,TRBJ2-7,TRBV5-1,CASSLVQGSYEQYF,TGCGCCAGCAGCTTGGTTCAGGGATCCTACGAGCAGTACTTC
TRBD1,few,TRBJ1-5,TRBV5-1,CASSLGDSHQPQHF,TGCGCCAGCAGCTTGGGGGACAGTCATCAGCCCCAGCATTTT
-,many,TRBJ1-2,TRBV7-2,CASSLASTYGYTF,TGTGCCAGCAGCTTAGCCAGTACCTATGGCTACACCTTC
-,-,TRBJ2-1,TRBV5-5,CASSFISDEQFF,TGTGCCAGCAGCTTCATTTCCGATGAGCAGTTCTTC
TRBD1,few,TRBJ2-7,TRBV11-2,CASSSATGTGGYEQYF,TGTGCCAGCAGCTCCGCGACCGGGACAGGGGGATACGAGCAGTACTTC
TRBD1,many,TRBJ1-2,TRBV3-1,CASSPPPTGMDYGYTF,TGTGCCAGCAGCCCTCCCCCGACAGGGATGGACTATGGCTACACCTTC
TRBD2,many,TRBJ2-7,TRBV25-1,CASSESTSGRYEQYF,TGTGCCAGCAGTGAATCGACTAGCGGGAGATACGAGCAGTACTTC
-,few,TRBJ2-2,TRBV7-9,CASSFRDPARELFF,TGTGCCAGCAGCTTCAGGGACCCCGCGAGGGAGCTGTTTTTT
-,few,TRBJ2-2,TRBV4-1,CASSQEDGWGNTGELFF,TGCGCCAGCAGCCAAGAGGATGGGTGGGGGAACACCGGGGAGCTGTTTTTT
-,many,TRBJ2-1,TRBV27,CASSLNPGVNSYNEQFF,TGTGCCAGCAGTTTAAATCCCGGGGTTAACTCCTACAATGAGCAGTTCTTC
TRBD1,few,TRBJ1-3,TRBV27,CASSLSTGPGNTIYF,TGTGCCAGCAGTTTATCGACAGGGCCCGGAAACACCATATATTTT
TRBD2,many,TRBJ2-1,TRBV27,CASSFLGTSGRRIYNEQFF,TGTGCCAGCAGTTTTCTAGGGACTAGCGGGAGGAGAATCTACAATGAGCAGTTCTTC
TRBD2,-,TRBJ2-1,TRBV4-1,CASSQERGASGRDNEQFF,TGCGCCAGCAGCCAAGAAAGGGGGGCTAGCGGGAGGGACAATGAGCAGTTCTTC
TRBD2,many,TRBJ2-5,TRBV20-1,CSARVAGTQETQYF,TGCAGTGCTAGAGTAGCGGGCACGCAAGAGACCCAGTACTTC
-,many,TRBJ2-7,TRBV2,CASIGRYRQGYEQYF,TGTGCCAGCATCGGGAGGTATCGACAGGGCTACGAGCAGTACTTC
TRBD2,many,TRBJ2-7,TRBV6-5,CASSYGGGSYEQYF,TGTGCCAGCAGTTACGGGGGGGGCTCCTACGAGCAGTACTTC
-,few,TRBJ2-3,TRBV2,CASSEWVDTQYF,TGTGCCAGCAGTGAATGGGTAGATACGCAGTATTTT
TRBD2,-,TRBJ2-3,TRBV9,CASSVTPSGRVDTQYF,TGTGCCAGCAGCGTTACCCCTAGCGGGAGAGTAGATACGCAGTATTTT
-,many,TRBJ2-1,TRBV7-3,CASSFTGPYNEQFF,TGTGCCAGCAGCTTTACGGGTCCGTACAATGAGCAGTTCTTC
-,few,TRBJ2-5,TRBV7-6,CASSFSLLGPQETQYF,TGTGCCAGCAGCTTTTCCCTTCTAGGGCCCCAAGAGACCCAGTACTTC
TRBD1,many,TRBJ1-5,TRBV24-1,CATCDRTGTNQPQHF,TGTGCCACCTGCGATCGGACAGGGACGAATCAGCCCCAGCATTTT
-,many,TRBJ2-1,TRBV29-1,CSVFNNNEQFF,TGCAGCGTTTTCAACAACAATGAGCAGTTCTTC
-,-,TRBJ1-2,TRBV10-3,CAISEGEQGLIRGYTF,TGTGCCATCAGTGAGGGAGAACAGGGATTAATACGAGGCTACACCTTC
TRBD2,few,TRBJ2-1,TRBV29-1,CSVDQLAGRRDEQFF,TGCAGCGTTGATCAGCTAGCGGGAAGACGAGATGAGCAGTTCTTC
-,-,TRBJ2-3,TRBV20-1,CSARDLGGTQYF,TGCAGTGCTAGAGATCTGGGAGGAACGCAGTATTTT
TRBD1,-,TRBJ1-1,TRBV20-1,CSARRDSVMNTEAFF,TGCAGTGCTAGAAGGGACAGCGTTATGAACACTGAAGCTTTCTTT
TRBD2,few,TRBJ2-7,TRBV28,CASSSLTSGSYEQYF,TGTGCCAGCAGTTCATTGACTAGCGGGTCCTACGAGCAGTACTTC
-,-,TRBJ2-2,TRBV5-1,CASRNPAGNTGELFF,TGCGCCAGCAGAAACCCAGCGGGGAACACCGGGGAGCTGTTTTTT
-,-,TRBJ2-1,TRBV6-1,CASSVSYNEQFF,TGTGCCAGCAGCGTATCCTACAATGAGCAGTTCTTC
TRBD2,-,TRBJ2-1,TRBV20-1,CSARDALSGGYNEQFF,TGCAGTGCTAGAGATGCCCTAAGCGGGGGTTACAATGAGCAGTTCTTC
TRBD2,-,TRBJ2-1,TRBV28,CASSLQAGSYNEQFF,TGTGCCAGCAGTTTGCAAGCGGGAAGCTACAATGAGCAGTTCTTC
TRBD2,many,TRBJ2-7,TRBV5-4,CASSSATSGRRQYF,TGTGCCAGCAGCTCCGCGACTAGCGGGAGGCGGCAGTACTTC